This T cell receptor (beta chain) was profiled in a study of blood T cell repertoires in COVID-19. Ages ranged from about 18 to 89 years, with residence in around 24 US areas. Cohorts were assigned according to the clinical history that participants reported. Repertoires were generated with immunoSEQ multiplex PCR, while TCRdb's copy carries only in-frame clones and drops some. The sample holds about 190,000 clones, less than 85% seen once. Per the germline V gene, CDR1 is MNHEY and CDR2 is SVGEGT. CDR3 length: 16 residues. V was pared by 4 bases and J by 0 bases, with 13 bases between. Material: PBMCs or T cells enriched from blood (not recorded which). The receptor was derived from a young woman who had recovered from COVID-19. The J gene is TRBJ1-5, the V gene TRBV6-2 or TRBV6-3, with D unresolved. The CDR3 nucleotides read TGTGCCAGCAGTTTGAGTGCCAAGCCTAGCAATCAGCCCCAGCATTTT. Its protein is CASSLSAKPSNQPQHF.